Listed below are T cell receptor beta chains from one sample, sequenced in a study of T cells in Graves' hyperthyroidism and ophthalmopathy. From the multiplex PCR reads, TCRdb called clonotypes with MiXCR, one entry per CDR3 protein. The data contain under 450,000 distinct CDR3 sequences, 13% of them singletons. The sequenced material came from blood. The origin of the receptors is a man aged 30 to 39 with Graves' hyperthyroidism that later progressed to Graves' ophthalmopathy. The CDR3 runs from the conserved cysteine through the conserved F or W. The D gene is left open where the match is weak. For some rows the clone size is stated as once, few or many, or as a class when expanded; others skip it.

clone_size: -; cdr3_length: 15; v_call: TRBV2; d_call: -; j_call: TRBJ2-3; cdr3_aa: CASSDPQRRASTQYF; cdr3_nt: TGTGCCAGCAGTGACCCGCAGCGGAGGGCCTCTACGCAGTATTTT
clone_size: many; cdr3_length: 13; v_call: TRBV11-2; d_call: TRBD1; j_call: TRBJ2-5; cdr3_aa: CASRPGGQETQYF; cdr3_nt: TGTGCCAGCAGGCCAGGGGGCCAGGAGACCCAGTACTTC
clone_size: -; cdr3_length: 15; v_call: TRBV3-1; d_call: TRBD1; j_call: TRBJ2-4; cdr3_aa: CASSQELDRAHIQYF; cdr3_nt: TGTGCCAGCAGCCAAGAATTGGACAGGGCGCACATTCAGTACTTC
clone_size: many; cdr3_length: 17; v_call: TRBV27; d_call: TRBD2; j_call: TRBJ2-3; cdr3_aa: CASSRYRDYPSTDTQYF; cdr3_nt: TGTGCCAGCAGCAGATACCGGGACTATCCTAGCACAGATACGCAGTATTTT
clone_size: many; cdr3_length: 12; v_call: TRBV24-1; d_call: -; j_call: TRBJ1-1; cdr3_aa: CATSDRDREAFF; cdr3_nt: TGTGCCACCAGTGATCGGGACCGTGAAGCTTTCTTT
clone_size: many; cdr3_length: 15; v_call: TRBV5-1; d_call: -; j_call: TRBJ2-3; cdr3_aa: CASKRAGYRTDTQYF; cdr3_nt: TGCGCCAGCAAGCGGGCGGGGTACCGCACAGATACGCAGTATTTT
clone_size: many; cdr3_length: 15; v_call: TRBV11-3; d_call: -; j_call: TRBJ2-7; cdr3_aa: CASSLLGRENYEQYF; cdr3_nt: TGTGCCAGCAGCTTGCTTGGGAGAGAAAACTACGAGCAGTACTTC
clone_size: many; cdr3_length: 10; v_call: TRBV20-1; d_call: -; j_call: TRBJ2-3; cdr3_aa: CSARGDTQYF; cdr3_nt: TGCAGTGCTCGGGGGGATACGCAGTATTTT
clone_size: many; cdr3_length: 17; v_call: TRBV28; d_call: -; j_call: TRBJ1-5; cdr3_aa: CASSFVRERYSNQPQHF; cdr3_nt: TGTGCCAGCAGTTTTGTTCGGGAGAGATATAGCAATCAGCCCCAGCATTTT
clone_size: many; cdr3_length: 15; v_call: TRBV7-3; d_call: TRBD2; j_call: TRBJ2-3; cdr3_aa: CASSASGGAVDTQYF; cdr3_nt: TGTGCCAGCAGCGCTAGCGGGGGGGCCGTAGATACGCAGTATTTT
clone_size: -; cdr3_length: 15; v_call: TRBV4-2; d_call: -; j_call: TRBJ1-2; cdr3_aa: CASSQEGQTIYGYTF; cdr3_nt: TGTGCCAGCAGCCAAGAGGGGCAAACAATCTATGGCTACACCTTC
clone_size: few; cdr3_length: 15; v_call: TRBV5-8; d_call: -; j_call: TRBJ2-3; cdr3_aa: CASSSRTDGTDTQYF; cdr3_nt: TGTGCCAGCAGCTCAAGGACGGACGGCACAGATACGCAGTATTTT
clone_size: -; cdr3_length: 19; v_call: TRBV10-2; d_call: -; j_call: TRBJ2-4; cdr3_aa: CASSESKGGPRLAKNIQYF; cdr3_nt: TGCGCCAGCAGTGAGTCGAAGGGGGGCCCCCGACTAGCCAAAAACATTCAGTACTTC
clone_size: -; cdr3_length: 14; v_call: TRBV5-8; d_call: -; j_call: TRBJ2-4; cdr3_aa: CASSLLGRGNIQYF; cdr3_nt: TGTGCCAGCAGCTTGCTGGGCAGGGGCAACATTCAGTACTTC
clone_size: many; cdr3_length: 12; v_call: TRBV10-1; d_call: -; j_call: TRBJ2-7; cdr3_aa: CASSHYREEQYF; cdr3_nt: TGCGCCAGCAGCCACTACAGGGAAGAGCAGTACTTC